Below are 20 T cell receptor beta chains sequenced from a single sample in a study of blood T cell repertoires in COVID-19 (TCRdb year 2020). Library generation was performed with the immunoSEQ multiplex PCR assay. This immuneACCESS table, as held by TCRdb, lists in-frame sequences with V and J called but not all clones. Of the missing ones, under half trace to an unresolved V gene in checked studies; the others have no known cause. Across this sample there are about 110,000 clones, with about 70% seen only once. More than 7.5% of the sample belongs to the ten largest clones. The sequencing sample was made of peripheral blood. The source of these receptors is a woman aged 55-70 years with acute or convalescent COVID-19.

The J gene is TRBJ2-7, the V gene TRBV5-1, with 7 bases aligning to TRBD1. V shed 4 bases and J 1 base; nucleotides not matched to a gene: 8. The germline V gene has CDR1 SGHRS and CDR2 YFSETQ. This CDR3 is 15 amino acids long. CDR3 coding DNA: TGCGCCAGCAGCCCAGGGGGAATCTTATCCTACGAGCAGTACTTC. This encodes CASSPGGILSYEQYF.

This clone has just a few counts. V is TRBV6-5 and J is TRBJ2-3; TRBD1 matches 7 bases. Germline V CDR1 and CDR2: MNHEY, SVGAGI. V shed 3 bases and J 4 bases; nucleotides not matched to a gene: 7. This CDR3 spans 15 amino acids. CDR3 DNA: TGTGCCAGCAGTTATGGGGACAGAGTCCCAGATACGCAGTATTTT. This codes for CASSYGDRVPDTQYF.

The CDR3 here is CAWMGGVINTGELFF. The CDR3 nucleotides read TGTGCCTGGATGGGGGGGGTGATCAACACCGGGGAGCTGTTTTTT. The chain joins TRBV30 to TRBJ2-2; 7 bases match TRBD2. CDR3 length: 15 amino acids. The germline V gene encodes CDR1 GTSNPN and CDR2 SVGIG (reference sequence). With V trimmed by 4 bases and J by 2 bases, 7 bases remained unmatched.

This clone has only a few counts. This chain connects TRBV2 to TRBJ2-2, with a possible D match to TRBD1 (5 bases). V was trimmed by 6 bases and J by 7 bases, leaving 24 bases between them. The CDR3 contains 17 residues. CDR1 SNHLY and CDR2 FYNNEI come from the germline V gene. The CDR3 reads CASSVNPTSQGVGELFF. CDR3 DNA sequence: TGTGCCAGCAGCGTAAACCCTACCTCTCAGGGTGTCGGGGAGCTGTTTTTT.

This sequence joins TRBV3-1 (or the pseudogene TRBV3-2) and TRBJ2-3, with a tentative D call TRBD2 (6 bases). CDR1 and CDR2 from the germline V gene are LGHDT and YNNKEL (reference sequence). Trimming removed 2 bases at V and 1 base at J, with 10 bases between. The CDR3 length is 15 residues. The DNA of the CDR3 is TGTGCCAGCAGCCAAAGGGGCGGGGGCACAGATACGCAGTATTTT. Protein product: CASSQRGGGTDTQYF.

This clone was seen a few times. J is TRBJ2-7 and V is TRBV6-5; D remains unclear. CDR3 length equals 14 residues. CDR1 is MNHEY and CDR2 is SVGAGI in the germline V gene. Trimming removed 5 bases at V and 2 bases at J, with 13 bases between. The CDR3 spells CASSPVSGTYEQYF. The CDR3 nucleotides read TGTGCCAGCAGTCCTGTGTCAGGCACCTACGAGCAGTACTTC.

The V and J genes are TRBV5-4 and TRBJ2-5; TRBD2 agrees at 9 bases. Germline V lookup: CDR1 SGHNT, CDR2 YYREEE (reference sequence). The CDR3 extends over 16 amino acids. The trim removed 4 bases at V and 2 bases at J, leaving 9 bases unmatched. The CDR3 nucleotides are TGTGCCAGCAGCAGGGGGGCTAGCGGGGTTCAAGAGACCCAGTACTTC. Residues: CASSRGASGVQETQYF. Supplemented by reference TRBV5-4 and TRBJ2-5, the full variable domain reads ETGVTQSPTHLIKTRGQQVTLRCSSQSGHNTVSWYQQALGQGPQFIFQYYREEENGRGNFPPRFSGLQFPNYSSELNVNALELDDSALYLCASSRGASGVQETQYFGPGTRLLVL.

The genes are TRBV5-1 and TRBJ2-5; 8 nucleotides agree with TRBD1. Per germline, CDR1 SGHRS and CDR2 YFSETQ. V was pared by 4 bases and J by 4 bases, with 9 bases of the junction left unmatched. This CDR3 comprises 15 residues. CDR3 sequence reads: CASSVEQGGGETQYF. The DNA for the CDR3 is TGCGCCAGCAGCGTCGAACAGGGGGGCGGAGAGACCCAGTACTTC. Based on the CDR3 plus reference TRBV5-1 and TRBJ2-5, the full variable domain is KAGVTQTPRYLIKTRGQQVTLSCSPISGHRSVSWYQQTPGQGLQFLFEYFSETQRNKGNFPGRFSGRQFSNSRSEMNVSTLELGDSALYLCASSVEQGGGETQYFGPGTRLLVL.

The rearrangement links TRBV12-5 to TRBJ1-3, with 11 bases fitting TRBD1. With V trimmed by 1 base and J by 2 bases, 4 bases remained unmatched. Germline V lookup: CDR1 LGHNT, CDR2 FRNRAP. The CDR3 contains 17 residues. CDR3 amino acids: CASGLGDRGTAGNTIYF. Here the CDR3 DNA reads TGTGCTAGTGGTTTGGGGGACAGGGGGACGGCTGGAAACACCATATATTTT.

The genes are TRBV3-1 (or the pseudogene TRBV3-2) and TRBJ1-2, with 7 bases matching TRBD1. V trimming: 0 bases; J trimming: 8 bases; junction bases outside the gene matches: 9. The CDR3 consists of 15 residues. The germline V gene encodes CDR1 LGHDT and CDR2 YNNKEL (reference sequence). CDR3 sequence reads: CASSQDLGGAEGYTF. The CDR3 region has the DNA TGTGCCAGCAGCCAAGATCTAGGGGGCGCAGAGGGCTACACCTTC.

The rearrangement links TRBV9 to TRBJ1-4; D uncertain. CDR1 and CDR2 from the germline V gene are SGDLS and YYNGEE. There are 14 residues in the CDR3. V was shortened by 3 bases and J by 5 bases, with 11 bases between the two germline ends. CDR3 protein: CASSAGMLNEKLFF. CDR3 nucleotides: TGTGCCAGCAGCGCCGGGATGCTAAATGAAAAACTGTTTTTT. The whole variable domain, remainder taken from reference TRBV9 and TRBJ1-4, is DSGVTQTPKHLITATGQRVTLRCSPRSGDLSVYWYQQSLDQGLQFLIQYYNGEERAKGNILERFSAQQFPDLHSELNLSSLELGDSALYFCASSAGMLNEKLFFGSGTQLSVL.

The gene calls are TRBV10-3 and TRBJ1-2; D remains ambiguous. The CDR3 sequence is 14 residues long. V was trimmed by 3 bases and J by 6 bases, leaving 14 bases between them. CDR1 and CDR2 from the germline V gene are ENHRY and SYGVKD. CDR3: CAISDGGNIDGYTF. DNA of the CDR3: TGTGCCATCAGTGATGGAGGGAACATCGATGGCTACACCTTC.

The rearrangement uses TRBV11-2 and TRBJ2-7, with D possibly matching TRBD2 (5 bases). This CDR3 contains 16 residues. V gave up 5 bases and J gave up 0 bases, with 17 bases separating them. Germline V gives CDR1 SGHAT, CDR2 FQNNGV. CDR3 protein: CASSLASSGSSYEQYF. CDR3 in DNA: TGTGCCAGCAGCCTTGCCTCGAGCGGTAGCTCCTACGAGCAGTACTTC.

The chain couples TRBV12-3 or TRBV12-4 to TRBJ2-2, with D uncertain. The CDR3 totals 13 residues. V was pared by 2 bases and J by 3 bases, with 4 bases between. The CDR3 region has the DNA TGTGCCAGCAGTTTACGGGACACCGGGGAGCTGTTTTTT. This codes for CASSLRDTGELFF.

The chain employs TRBV4-3 and TRBJ1-2, with D tentatively TRBD1 (6 bases). The CDR3 runs 15 residues. The germline V gene encodes CDR1 LGHNA and CDR2 YSLEER. Trimming removed 3 bases from V and 4 bases from J, with 15 bases in between. The DNA of the CDR3 is TGCGCCAGCAGCCATAACAGGGCCACTGTCTATGGCTACACCTTC. Translated, it gives CASSHNRATVYGYTF.

The chain couples TRBV6-2 or TRBV6-3 to TRBJ1-5; weak D call: TRBD1 (5 bases). CDR1 and CDR2 (germline): MNHEY, SVGEGT. This CDR3 has 16 residues. The V end lost 5 bases, the J end lost 4 bases, and 18 bases lay between the germline ends. The CDR3: CASSLYQGRGNQPQHF. The CDR3 bases are TGTGCCAGCAGTCTCTACCAGGGTCGGGGGAATCAGCCCCAGCATTTT.

This clone was detected once. The gene calls are TRBV30 and TRBJ2-7, with 8 bases that match TRBD2. The CDR3 is 13 residues long. V was clipped by 1 base and J by 4 bases; unmatched bases: 3. The V gene's germline CDR1 is GTSNPN and CDR2 SVGIG (reference sequence). DNA for the CDR3: TGTGCCTGGAGTGGCGGGGGGATATACGAGCAGTACTTC. Residues: CAWSGGGIYEQYF.

The chain recombines TRBV5-1 with TRBJ1-2; TRBD1 matches at 7 bases. The germline V gene has CDR1 SGHRS and CDR2 YFSETQ. CDR3 length equals 14 residues. The trim removed 0 bases at V and 4 bases at J, leaving 3 bases unmatched. CDR3 nucleotides: TGCGCCAGCAGCTTGGACAGGGGAGGCTATGGCTACACCTTC. This gives the protein CASSLDRGGYGYTF.

The chain combines TRBV3-1 (or the pseudogene TRBV3-2) with TRBJ2-7, with D perhaps matching TRBD2 (6 bases). Germline V gene data show CDR1 as LGHDT and CDR2 as YNNKEL (reference sequence). The CDR3 runs 14 residues. Trimming shortened V by 4 bases and J by 4 bases, and 14 bases separated the two germline ends. The DNA of the CDR3 is TGTGCCAGCAGCCTTGCGGGACCGTCTTACGAGCAGTACTTC. It yields the protein CASSLAGPSYEQYF.

The chain employs TRBV5-1 and TRBJ2-1; TRBD2 might be the D (5 bases). Trimming removed 2 bases from V and 7 bases from J, with 16 bases in between. Germline V lookup: CDR1 SGHRS, CDR2 YFSETQ. CDR3 size: 15 residues. The DNA of the CDR3 is TGCGCCAGCAGCTTTGCTAGCAGTAGGCAAAATGAGCAGTTCTTC. This translates into CASSFASSRQNEQFF.